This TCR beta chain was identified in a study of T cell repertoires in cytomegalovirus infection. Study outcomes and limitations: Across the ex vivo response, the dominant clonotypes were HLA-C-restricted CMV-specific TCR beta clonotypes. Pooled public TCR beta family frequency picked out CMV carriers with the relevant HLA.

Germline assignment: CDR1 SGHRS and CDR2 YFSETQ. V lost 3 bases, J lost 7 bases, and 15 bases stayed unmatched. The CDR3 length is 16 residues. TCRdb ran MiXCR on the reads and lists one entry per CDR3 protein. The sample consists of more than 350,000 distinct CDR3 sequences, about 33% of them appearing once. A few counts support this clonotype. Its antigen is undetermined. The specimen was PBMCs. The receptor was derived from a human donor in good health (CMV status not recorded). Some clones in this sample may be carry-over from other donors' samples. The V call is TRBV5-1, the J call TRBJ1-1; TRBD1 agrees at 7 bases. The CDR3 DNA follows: TGCGCCAGCAGCTACGAGGCCTCCGGGACAGCCTTTGAAGCTTTCTTT. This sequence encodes CASSYEASGTAFEAFF. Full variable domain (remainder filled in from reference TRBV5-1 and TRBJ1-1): KAGVTQTPRYLIKTRGQQVTLSCSPISGHRSVSWYQQTPGQGLQFLFEYFSETQRNKGNFPGRFSGRQFSNSRSEMNVSTLELGDSALYLCASSYEASGTAFEAFFGQGTRLTVV.